This TCR beta chain is drawn from a study of T cell repertoires in cytomegalovirus infection. Details on this clonotype: Its target is not known.

Overall study findings and caveats: The cumulative frequency of public TCR beta families identified carriers of CMV plus the relevant HLA.

MiXCR was run by TCRdb on the reads, yielding one entry per CDR3 protein. The data show about 830,000 distinct CDR3 sequences, roughly 33% seen once. The germline gives CDR1 SGHAT, CDR2 FQNNGV. CDR3 length: 16 amino acids. Trimming took 2 bases from V and 2 from J, leaving 15 bases between them. This receptor was taken from a human donor in good health (CMV status not recorded). Some clones in this sample may be carry-over from other donors' samples. The sequencing used cultured CD8+ T cells from PBMCs, collected from culture after CMV antigen stimulation. The chain joins TRBV11-2 to TRBJ1-1; D is ambiguous. For the CDR3, the DNA is TGTGCCAGCAGCTTATCCGTAGGTGGGAGCAACACTGAAGCTTTCTTT. It translates to CASSLSVGGSNTEAFF.